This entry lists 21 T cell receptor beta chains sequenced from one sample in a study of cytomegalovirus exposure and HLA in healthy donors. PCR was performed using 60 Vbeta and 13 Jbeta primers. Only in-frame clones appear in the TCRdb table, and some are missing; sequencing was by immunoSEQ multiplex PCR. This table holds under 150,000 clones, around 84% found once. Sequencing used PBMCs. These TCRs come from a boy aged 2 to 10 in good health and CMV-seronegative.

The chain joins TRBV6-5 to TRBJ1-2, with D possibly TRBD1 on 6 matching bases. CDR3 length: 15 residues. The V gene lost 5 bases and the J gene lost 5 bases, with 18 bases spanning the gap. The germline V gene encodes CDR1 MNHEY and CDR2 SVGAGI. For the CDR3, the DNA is TGTGCCAGCAGTAGGCGGGGGAGGGGGAGTTATGGCTACACCTTC. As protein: CASSRRGRGSYGYTF.

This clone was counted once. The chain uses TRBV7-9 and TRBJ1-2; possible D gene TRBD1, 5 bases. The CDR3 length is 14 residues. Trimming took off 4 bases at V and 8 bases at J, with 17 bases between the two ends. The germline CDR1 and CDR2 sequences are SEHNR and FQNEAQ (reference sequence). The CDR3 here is CASSSHDQGIGYTF. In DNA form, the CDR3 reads TGTGCCAGCAGCTCCCACGACCAGGGCATCGGCTACACCTTC.

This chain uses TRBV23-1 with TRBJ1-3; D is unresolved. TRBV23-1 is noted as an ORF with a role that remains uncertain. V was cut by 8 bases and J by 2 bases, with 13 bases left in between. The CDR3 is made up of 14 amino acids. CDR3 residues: CASSREHAGNTIYF. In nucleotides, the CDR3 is TGCGCCAGCTCCCGGGAACACGCTGGAAACACCATATATTTT.

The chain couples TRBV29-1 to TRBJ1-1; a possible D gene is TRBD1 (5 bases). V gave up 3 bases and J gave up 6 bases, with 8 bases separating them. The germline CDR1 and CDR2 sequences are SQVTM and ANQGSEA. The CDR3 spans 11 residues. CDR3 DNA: TGCAGCGTTGAGGGGGGTCCTGAAGCTTTCTTT. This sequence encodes CSVEGGPEAFF.

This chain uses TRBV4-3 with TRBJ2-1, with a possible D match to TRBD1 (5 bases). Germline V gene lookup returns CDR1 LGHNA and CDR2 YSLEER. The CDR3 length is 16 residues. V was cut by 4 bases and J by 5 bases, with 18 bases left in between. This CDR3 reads CASSPRFAAGNNEQFF. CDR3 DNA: TGCGCCAGCAGCCCGCGTTTTGCGGCAGGGAACAATGAGCAGTTCTTC.

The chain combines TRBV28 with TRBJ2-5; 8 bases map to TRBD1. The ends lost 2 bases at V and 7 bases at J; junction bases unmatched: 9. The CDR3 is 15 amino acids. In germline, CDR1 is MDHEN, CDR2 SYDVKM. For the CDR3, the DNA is TGTGCCAGCAGTTTAGGACAGGGCCTTGTCGGGACCCAGTACTTC. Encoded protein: CASSLGQGLVGTQYF.

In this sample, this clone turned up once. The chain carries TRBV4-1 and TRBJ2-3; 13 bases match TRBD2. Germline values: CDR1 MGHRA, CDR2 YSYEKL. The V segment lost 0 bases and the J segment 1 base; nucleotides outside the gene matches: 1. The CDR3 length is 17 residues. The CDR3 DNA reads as TGCGCCAGCAGCCAAGATGGACTAGCGGGAGGCACAGATACGCAGTATTTT. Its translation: CASSQDGLAGGTDTQYF.

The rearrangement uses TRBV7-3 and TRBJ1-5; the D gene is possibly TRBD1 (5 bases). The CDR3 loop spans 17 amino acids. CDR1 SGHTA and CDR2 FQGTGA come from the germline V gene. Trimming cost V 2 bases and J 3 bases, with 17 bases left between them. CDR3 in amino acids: CASSLYPAGYLNQPQHF. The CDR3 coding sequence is TGTGCCAGCAGCTTATATCCGGCAGGGTACCTCAATCAGCCCCAGCATTTT.

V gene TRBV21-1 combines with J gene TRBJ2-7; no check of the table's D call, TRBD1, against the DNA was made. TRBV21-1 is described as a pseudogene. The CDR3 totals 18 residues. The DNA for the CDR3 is TGTGCCAGCAGCAACTTCTTACGGCACCACAGCCTACACTACGAGCAGTACTTC. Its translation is CASSNFLRHHSLHYEQYF.

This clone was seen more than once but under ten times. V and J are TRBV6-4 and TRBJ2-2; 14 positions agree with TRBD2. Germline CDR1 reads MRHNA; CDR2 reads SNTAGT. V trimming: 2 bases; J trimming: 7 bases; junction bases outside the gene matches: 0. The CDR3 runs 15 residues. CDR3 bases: TGTGCCAGCAGTGACGGGACTAGCGGGAGCGGGGAGCTGTTTTTT. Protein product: CASSDGTSGSGELFF.

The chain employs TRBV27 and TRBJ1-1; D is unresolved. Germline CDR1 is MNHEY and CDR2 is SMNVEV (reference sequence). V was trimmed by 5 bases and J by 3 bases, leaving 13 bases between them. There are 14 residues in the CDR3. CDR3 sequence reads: CASSLRWGDTEAFF. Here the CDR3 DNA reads TGTGCCAGCAGTCTCCGGTGGGGAGACACTGAAGCTTTCTTT.

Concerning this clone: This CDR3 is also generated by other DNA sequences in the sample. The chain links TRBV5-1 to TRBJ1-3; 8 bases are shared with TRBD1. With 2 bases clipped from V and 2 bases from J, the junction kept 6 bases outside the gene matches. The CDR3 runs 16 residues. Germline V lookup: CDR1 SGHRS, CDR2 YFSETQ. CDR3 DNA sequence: TGCGCCAGCAGCTTAGGACAGGGAGCGGCTGGAAACACCATATATTTT. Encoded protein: CASSLGQGAAGNTIYF.

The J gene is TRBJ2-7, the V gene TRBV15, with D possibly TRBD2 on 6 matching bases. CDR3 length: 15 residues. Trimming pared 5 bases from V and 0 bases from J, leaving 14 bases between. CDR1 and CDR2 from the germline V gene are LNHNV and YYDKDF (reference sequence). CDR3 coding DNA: TGTGCCACCAGCGGTGGGGGGACGGACTCCTACGAGCAGTACTTC. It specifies CATSGGGTDSYEQYF.

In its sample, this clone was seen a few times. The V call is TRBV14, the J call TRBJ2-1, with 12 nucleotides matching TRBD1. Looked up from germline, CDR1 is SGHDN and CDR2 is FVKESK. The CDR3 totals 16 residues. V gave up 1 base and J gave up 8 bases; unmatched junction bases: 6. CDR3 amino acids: CASSQARGQGAYEQFF. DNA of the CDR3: TGTGCCAGCAGCCAAGCGCGGGGACAGGGGGCCTATGAGCAGTTCTTC.

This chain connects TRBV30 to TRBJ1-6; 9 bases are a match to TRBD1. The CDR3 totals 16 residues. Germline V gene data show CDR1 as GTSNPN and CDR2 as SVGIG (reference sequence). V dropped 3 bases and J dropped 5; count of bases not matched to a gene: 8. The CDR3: CAWRSYRGLHNSPLHF. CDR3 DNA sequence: TGTGCCTGGAGATCGTACAGGGGGCTCCATAATTCACCCCTCCACTTT.

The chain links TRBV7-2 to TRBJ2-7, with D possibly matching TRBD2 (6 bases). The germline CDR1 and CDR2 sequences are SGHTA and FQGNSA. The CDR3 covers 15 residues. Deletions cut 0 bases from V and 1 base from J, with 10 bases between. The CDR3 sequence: CASSLARGGSYEQYF. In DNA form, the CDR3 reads TGTGCCAGCAGCTTAGCGCGGGGTGGGTCCTACGAGCAGTACTTC.

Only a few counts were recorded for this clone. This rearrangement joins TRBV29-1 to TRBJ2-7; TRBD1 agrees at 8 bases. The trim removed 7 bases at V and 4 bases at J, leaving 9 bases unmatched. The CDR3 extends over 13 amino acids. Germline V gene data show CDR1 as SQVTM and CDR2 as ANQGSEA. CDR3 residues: CSALTGALYEQYF. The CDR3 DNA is TGCAGCGCCCTGACAGGGGCTCTTTACGAGCAGTACTTC.

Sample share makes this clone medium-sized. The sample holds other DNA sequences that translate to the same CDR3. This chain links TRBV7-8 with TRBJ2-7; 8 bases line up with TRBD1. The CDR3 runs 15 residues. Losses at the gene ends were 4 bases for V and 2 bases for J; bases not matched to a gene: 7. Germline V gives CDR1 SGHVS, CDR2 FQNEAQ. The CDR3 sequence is CASSSRDRRPYEQYF. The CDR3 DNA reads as TGTGCCAGCAGCTCCCGGGACAGGAGGCCCTACGAGCAGTACTTC.

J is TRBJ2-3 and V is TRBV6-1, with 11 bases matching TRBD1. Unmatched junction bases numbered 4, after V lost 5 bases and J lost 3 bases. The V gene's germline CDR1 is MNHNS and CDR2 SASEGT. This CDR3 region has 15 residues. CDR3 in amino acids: CASSTGQGATDTQYF. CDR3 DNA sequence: TGTGCCAGCAGTACCGGACAGGGGGCGACAGATACGCAGTATTTT.

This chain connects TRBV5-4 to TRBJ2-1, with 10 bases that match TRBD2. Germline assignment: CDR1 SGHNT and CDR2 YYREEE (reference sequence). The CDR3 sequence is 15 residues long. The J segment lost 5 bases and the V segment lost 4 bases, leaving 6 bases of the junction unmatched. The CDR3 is CASSRERGGHNEQFF. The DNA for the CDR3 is TGTGCCAGCAGCCGAGAGCGGGGGGGCCACAATGAGCAGTTCTTC.

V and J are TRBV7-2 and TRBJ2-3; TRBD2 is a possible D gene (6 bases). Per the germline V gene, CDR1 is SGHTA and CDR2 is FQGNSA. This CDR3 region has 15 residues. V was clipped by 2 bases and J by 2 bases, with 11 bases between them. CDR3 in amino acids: CASSLSSGDTDTQYF. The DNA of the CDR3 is TGTGCCAGCAGCTTAAGTAGCGGAGACACAGATACGCAGTATTTT.